Listed here are 25 T cell receptor beta chains from one sample, sequenced in a study of Graves' ophthalmopathy and Graves' hyperthyroidism. TCR beta CDR3 amplification used RNA transcripts. An initial RT-PCR round employing HTBI primers preceded a second-round multiplex PCR. TCRdb recomputed calls from the multiplex PCR reads with MiXCR, one row per CDR3 protein. The profile shows roughly 380,000 distinct CDR3 sequences, 15% to 17% of them singletons. Sequenced input: peripheral blood. These receptors were obtained from a young woman with stable Graves' hyperthyroidism.

This clonotype was counted ten times or more. V is TRBV11-2 and J is TRBJ1-2; D perhaps matches TRBD1 (5 bases). The CDR3 is made up of 15 amino acids. The ends were cut back, 0 bases at V and 4 bases at J, with 12 bases in the middle. Germline-derived CDR1 and CDR2 are SGHAT and FQNNGV. The CDR3 DNA is TGTGCCAGCAGCTTAGAGCCGGGACGGAGCTATGGCTACACCTTC. As protein: CASSLEPGRSYGYTF. Complete variable domain (other parts from reference TRBV11-2 and TRBJ1-2): EAGVAQSPRYKIIEKRQSVAFWCNPISGHATLYWYQQILGQGPKLLIQFQNNGVVDDSQLPKDRFSAERLKGVDSTLKIQPAKLEDSAVYLCASSLEPGRSYGYTFGSGTRLTVV.

In this sample, this clonotype turned up many times. In DNA, the CDR3 is TGTGCCAGCAGCTTAGATCGGGACGTTTGGGCCTATGGCTACACCTTC. Translating gives CASSLDRDVWAYGYTF. This chain connects TRBV11-2 to TRBJ1-2, with D perhaps TRBD1 (5 bases). This CDR3 has 16 amino acids. Trimming removed 0 bases from V and 4 bases from J, with 15 bases in between. Per germline, CDR1 SGHAT and CDR2 FQNNGV.

As regards this clonotype: Here the CDR3 omits its conserved ending phenylalanine or tryptophan, so a read error is the likely source. The chain carries TRBV6-2 or TRBV6-3 and TRBJ1-1, with 7 positions matching TRBD1. CDR1 and CDR2 from the germline V gene are MNHEY and SVGEGT. V lost 5 bases to trimming and J lost 1 base; unmatched junction nucleotides: 4. The CDR3 length is 14 residues. CDR3 bases: TGTGCCAGCAGTCAGAGACAGGGGAACACTGAAGCTTTCTTG. Amino acids: CASSQRQGNTEAFL.

The genes are TRBV6-1 and TRBJ1-5; D may be TRBD1 (6 bases). Trimming cost V 1 base and J 3 bases, with 13 bases left between them. CDR3 length: 16 amino acids. From germline, CDR1 is MNHNS and CDR2 SASEGT. The DNA of the CDR3 is TGTGCCAGCAGTGAAGAGGGGGATAGGAACAATCAGCCCCAGCATTTT. This sequence encodes CASSEEGDRNNQPQHF.

This clonotype was counted between two and nine times. J is TRBJ2-7 and V is TRBV12-3 or TRBV12-4, with no clear D. The V end was cut by 2 bases, the J end by 4 bases, with 9 bases between. This CDR3 contains 13 residues. CDR3 nucleotide sequence: TGTGCCAGCAGTTTAAACCGTCGGTACGAGCAGTACTTC. Translation gives CASSLNRRYEQYF.

This clonotype has a count of ten or more. The chain couples TRBV6-1 to TRBJ1-2; D is perhaps TRBD1 (5 bases). The V and J ends lost 6 bases and 4 bases respectively, with 12 bases between them. The CDR3 is 13 amino acids. The V gene's germline CDR1 is MNHNS and CDR2 SASEGT. CDR3 amino acids: CASSRQSSYGYTF. The CDR3 DNA follows: TGTGCCAGCAGCAGACAGTCGTCCTATGGCTACACCTTC.

This clonotype was detected ten times or more. The chain links TRBV27 to TRBJ2-7; a weak D match, TRBD1 (6 bases). V lost 8 bases to trimming and J lost 1 base, with 18 bases between them. The CDR3 has 15 amino acids. Looked up from germline, CDR1 is MNHEY and CDR2 is SMNVEV (reference sequence). CDR3 amino acids: CASGTIRAGSYEQYF. CDR3 DNA sequence: TGTGCCAGCGGGACAATCAGGGCTGGGTCCTACGAGCAGTACTTC.

This clonotype was picked up many times. The V and J genes are TRBV24-1 and TRBJ1-2, with unresolved D. Trimming left V 4 bases short and J 1 base short, with 9 bases between. The CDR3 loop spans 14 amino acids. CDR1 is KGHDR, CDR2 SFDVKD, per germline. The CDR3 bases are TGTGCCACCAGTGAGGCCGAAAATAACTATGGCTACACCTTC. It encodes CATSEAENNYGYTF.

There are many counts of this clonotype. The V and J genes are TRBV11-3 and TRBJ2-5; a possible D gene is TRBD2 (7 bases). This CDR3 is built from 15 residues. Germline lookup yields CDR1 SGHNT and CDR2 YENEEA. The V gene lost 5 bases and the J gene lost 5 bases, with 18 bases spanning the gap. CDR3 DNA: TGTGCCAGCAGCCCTAGGGGGGGGGGCCTGGAGACCCAGTACTTC. The encoded protein is CASSPRGGGLETQYF.

This clonotype was detected many times. The genes are TRBV6-1 and TRBJ2-5, with D perhaps given as TRBD1 or TRBD2 (6 bases each). The CDR3 runs 13 residues. V was shortened by 10 bases and J by 2 bases, with 14 bases between the two germline ends. Germline V CDR1 and CDR2: MNHNS, SASEGT. In DNA form, the CDR3 reads TGTGCCACGCTAAGGAGGGGGCAAGAGACCCAGTACTTC. This gives the protein CATLRRGQETQYF.

The sample holds many counts of this clonotype. The V and J genes are TRBV6-2 or TRBV6-3 and TRBJ1-1; 7 bases are shared with TRBD1. Germline V gene data show CDR1 as MNHEY and CDR2 as SVGEGT. The CDR3 covers 17 residues. The V and J ends lost 5 bases and 3 bases, in that order; junction bases with no gene match: 15. Here the CDR3 DNA reads TGTGCCAGCAGTGCGCCTAACCCGGGACAGCCTGACACTGAAGCTTTCTTT. It codes for CASSAPNPGQPDTEAFF.

This clonotype has ten or more counts. The chain carries TRBV27 and TRBJ1-5; 7 bases match TRBD1. Germline CDR1 and CDR2: MNHEY and SMNVEV (reference sequence). Losses at the gene ends were 5 bases for V and 9 bases for J; bases not matched to a gene: 13. The CDR3 contains 15 residues. CDR3 amino acids: CASSPTRDSHTPQHF. CDR3 in DNA: TGTGCCAGCAGTCCTACCCGGGACAGCCATACGCCCCAGCATTTT.

This clonotype turned up a few times. The CDR3 carries no conserved terminal phenylalanine or tryptophan, so it likely arises from a read error. This chain links TRBV12-3 or TRBV12-4 with TRBJ2-5; TRBD2 matches at 7 bases. V lost 8 bases and J lost 5; bases outside the gene matches: 8. CDR3 size: 13 residues. The CDR3 reads CASGEGLRETQYL. The CDR3 DNA sequence: TGTGCCAGCGGGGAGGGATTGCGGGAGACCCAGTACCTC.

This clonotype was observed many times. The V gene is TRBV12-3 or TRBV12-4, the J gene TRBJ1-2, with D hard to call. V was pared by 4 bases and J by 3 bases, with 9 bases between. This CDR3 has 13 amino acids. The CDR3 here is CASSSDAYYGYTF. DNA for the CDR3: TGTGCCAGCAGTTCGGACGCCTACTATGGCTACACCTTC.

This clonotype was recorded at least ten times. The DNA of the CDR3 is TGTGCCAGTAGGGCCAGGGGGGAATCTATCAATTCACCCCTCCACTTT. This codes for CASRARGESINSPLHF. The chain employs TRBV19 and TRBJ1-6, with 7 bases aligning to TRBD1. This CDR3 spans 16 amino acids. V dropped 6 bases and J dropped 7; count of bases not matched to a gene: 12. Germline CDR1 and CDR2: LNHDA and SQIVND (reference sequence).

J is TRBJ2-5 and V is TRBV24-1, with 7 bases lining up with TRBD1. Trimming cost V 4 bases and J 3 bases; bases outside gene matches: 4. CDR1 KGHDR and CDR2 SFDVKD come from the germline V gene. The CDR3 sequence is 14 residues long. This CDR3 is CATSEAGTEETQYF. For the CDR3, the DNA is TGTGCCACCAGTGAGGCTGGGACAGAAGAGACCCAGTACTTC.

This clonotype was recorded at least ten times. This chain connects TRBV20-1 to TRBJ2-7; 12 nucleotides line up with TRBD2. Germline CDR1 reads DFQATT; CDR2 reads SNEGSKA (reference sequence). Germline trimming cut 3 bases from V and 5 bases from J; bases unmatched to any gene: 5. The CDR3 has 14 amino acids. CDR3 DNA sequence: TGCAGTGCTAGTACTAGCGGGGGGATGAACGAGCAGTACTTC. This codes for CSASTSGGMNEQYF.

This clonotype was recorded at least ten times. This sequence joins TRBV25-1 and TRBJ1-1, with a tentative D call TRBD1 (5 bases). This CDR3 region has 13 residues. V gave up 4 bases and J gave up 5 bases, with 11 bases separating them. Germline V gives CDR1 MGHDK, CDR2 SYGVNS. CDR3 bases: TGTGCCAGCAGTGGGGGGGGGTTGACTGAAGCTTTCTTT. Its translation is CASSGGGLTEAFF.

There are many counts of this clonotype. The chain links TRBV5-1 to TRBJ1-1, with D unclear. V was cut by 4 bases and J by 5 bases, with 12 bases left in between. This CDR3 has 13 residues. Germline V gene lookup returns CDR1 SGHRS and CDR2 YFSETQ. The CDR3 is CASSMRTRTEAFF. The CDR3 DNA reads as TGCGCCAGCAGCATGCGGACGAGGACTGAAGCTTTCTTT.

This clonotype was seen many times. The chain joins TRBV12-3 or TRBV12-4 to TRBJ2-7, with 7 bases identical to TRBD2. The length of the CDR3 is 14 residues. V lost 3 bases and J lost 3; bases outside the gene matches: 5. The CDR3 DNA reads TGTGCCAGCAGTTTGGGAGGGGCTATCTACGAGCAGTACTTC. It is translated as CASSLGGAIYEQYF.

This clonotype was counted at least ten times. This chain links TRBV2 with TRBJ1-2; D unclear. Trimming removed 2 bases at V and 4 bases at J, with 17 bases between. The CDR3 consists of 16 residues. In germline, CDR1 is SNHLY, CDR2 FYNNEI. The CDR3: CASSESQTIRPYGYTF. CDR3 nucleotides: TGTGCCAGCAGTGAATCGCAGACTATCCGGCCCTATGGCTACACCTTC.

At least ten counts were recorded for this clonotype. This chain uses TRBV12-3 or TRBV12-4 with TRBJ2-2; 8 bases agree with TRBD2. V was clipped by 3 bases and J by 11 bases; unmatched bases: 11. This CDR3 comprises 15 residues. The CDR3 loop reads CASSLSGGADTELFF. For the CDR3, the DNA is TGTGCCAGCAGTTTGAGCGGGGGCGCCGATACAGAGCTGTTTTTT.

There are many counts of this clonotype. CDR3 sequence: CASSLPRLAGLQETQYF. DNA for the CDR3: TGTGCCAGCAGTTTACCCCGACTAGCGGGGCTTCAAGAGACCCAGTACTTC. This chain connects TRBV12-3 or TRBV12-4 to TRBJ2-5; TRBD2 aligns across 11 bases. This CDR3 has 17 amino acids. The J segment lost 2 bases and the V segment lost 2 bases, leaving 7 bases of the junction unmatched.

This clonotype was seen at least ten times. J is TRBJ1-1 and V is TRBV6-5; D is unclear. The V gene lost 4 bases and the J gene lost 0 bases, with 9 bases spanning the gap. The CDR3 loop spans 14 amino acids. Germline CDR1 reads MNHEY; CDR2 reads SVGAGI. The CDR3 DNA reads as TGTGCCAGCAGTTTAAAACAGCTGAACACTGAAGCTTTCTTT. This codes for CASSLKQLNTEAFF.

In its sample, this clonotype was seen many times. The chain has TRBV19 and TRBJ1-2; D is possibly TRBD1 (6 bases). This CDR3 is 15 amino acids long. V lost 1 base and J 4 bases, leaving 13 bases between the germline ends. In germline, CDR1 is LNHDA, CDR2 SQIVND (reference sequence). The CDR3 spells CASSIGTARPYGYTF. CDR3 coding DNA: TGTGCCAGTAGTATAGGGACAGCGAGACCCTATGGCTACACCTTC.